Listed below are T cell receptor beta chains from one sample, sequenced in a study of beta chain features in type 1 diabetes. Clones were read by immunoSEQ multiplex PCR, and TCRdb kept only the in-frame ones, dropping some. This table has some 640,000 clones, around 15% appearing once. The sample taken for sequencing was naive CD4+ T cells from blood. The receptors derive from a man aged 18 to 29 with type 1 diabetes. Both conserved end residues are trimmed from each CDR3. Each record gives: J gene, V gene, CDR3 protein.

TRBJ2-7 | TRBV2 | ASLMEAEQY
TRBJ2-3 | TRBV6-5 | ASRLGGTSTDTQY
TRBJ1-1 | TRBV11-2 | ASSIPLMNTEAF
TRBJ1-1 | TRBV5-6 | ASSLYATEAF
TRBJ1-1 | TRBV11-2 | ASSLGGVVNTEAF
TRBJ2-2 | TRBV13 | ASSLEGTTGELF
TRBJ2-5 | TRBV7-6 | ASSLRGETQY
TRBJ2-5 | TRBV20-1 | SGVQRTQY
TRBJ2-1 | TRBV18 | ASSPSYTSGSDGYNEQF
TRBJ1-2 | TRBV19 | ASSISAHPYGYT
TRBJ2-2 | TRBV4-2 | ASSQFTGGSANTGELF
TRBJ2-2 | TRBV7-9 | ASNPRTRSNTGELF
TRBJ2-7 | TRBV28 | ASSLLYEQY
TRBJ2-7 | TRBV5-1 | ASSLTASGGIYEQY
TRBJ2-3 | TRBV30 | AWTPGTGYTDTQY
TRBJ1-2 | TRBV28 | ASSPSPDGLGYGYT
TRBJ2-4 | TRBV7-2 | ASSRDGVIQY
TRBJ1-5 | TRBV30 | ASSGTYNQPQH
TRBJ2-1 | TRBV30 | AWSKIGEQF
TRBJ2-7 | TRBV27 | ASSSLPSGQGISEQY
TRBJ1-2 | TRBV20-1 | SAFNDGYT
TRBJ1-1 | TRBV13 | ASSLTGDTEAF
TRBJ1-2 | TRBV19 | ASSIDTLRGYGYT
TRBJ1-2 | TRBV2 | ASSTANYGYT
TRBJ1-6 | TRBV6-5 | ASKDGVASPLH
TRBJ2-4 | TRBV4-3 | ASSQEPRTGINIQY
TRBJ2-1 | TRBV12-2 | ASRLGSPETKFPNEQF
TRBJ2-7 | TRBV2 | ASRDRVQY
TRBJ2-5 | TRBV5-1 | ASSLAGLAGGIQETQY
TRBJ1-3 | TRBV30 | ACHGQDGNTIY
TRBJ1-4 | TRBV30 | AWSVGTATNEKLF
TRBJ2-7 | TRBV19 | ASNSRQGSGRGLREQY
TRBJ2-3 | TRBV19 | ASNLLAGGDTQY
TRBJ1-3 | TRBV9 | ASSVAGDSGNTIY